This TCR beta chain was recovered during a study of OX40 agonist ivuxolimab in advanced cancers. As for the study in general: Patients were roughly 87% male with ages roughly 23 to 79, mean around 61. One patient with hepatocellular carcinoma and two with cutaneous melanoma, three in all, had partial responses. Study results and limitations: Clonal expansion among partial responders at 0.1-3.0 mg/kg ranked near the lowest. Expanded peripheral T cells had an undetermined antigen specificity.

Measured with immunoSEQ multiplex PCR; TCRdb has only the in-frame clones, and not every one. The repertoire includes approximately 50,000 clones, roughly 84% of them detected once, and 9.5% to 15% sits in the top ten. Concerning this clone: Its antigen is not known.

V lost 1 base to trimming and J lost 1 base; unmatched junction nucleotides: 2. Germline CDR1 SEHNR, CDR2 FQNEAQ (reference sequence). The CDR3 loop spans 16 amino acids. The sequencing here drew on CD4+ or CD8+ T cells sorted from blood, taken in a trial of the OX40 agonist ivuxolimab. The receptor comes from an adult with an advanced solid tumor such as melanoma, head and neck, liver or kidney cancer. The V gene is TRBV7-9, the J gene TRBJ2-3; 10 bases align to TRBD2. DNA of the CDR3: TGTGCCAGCAGCTTAGTCCTAGCGGGAGGCACAGATACGCAGTATTTT. Translating it yields CASSLVLAGGTDTQYF.